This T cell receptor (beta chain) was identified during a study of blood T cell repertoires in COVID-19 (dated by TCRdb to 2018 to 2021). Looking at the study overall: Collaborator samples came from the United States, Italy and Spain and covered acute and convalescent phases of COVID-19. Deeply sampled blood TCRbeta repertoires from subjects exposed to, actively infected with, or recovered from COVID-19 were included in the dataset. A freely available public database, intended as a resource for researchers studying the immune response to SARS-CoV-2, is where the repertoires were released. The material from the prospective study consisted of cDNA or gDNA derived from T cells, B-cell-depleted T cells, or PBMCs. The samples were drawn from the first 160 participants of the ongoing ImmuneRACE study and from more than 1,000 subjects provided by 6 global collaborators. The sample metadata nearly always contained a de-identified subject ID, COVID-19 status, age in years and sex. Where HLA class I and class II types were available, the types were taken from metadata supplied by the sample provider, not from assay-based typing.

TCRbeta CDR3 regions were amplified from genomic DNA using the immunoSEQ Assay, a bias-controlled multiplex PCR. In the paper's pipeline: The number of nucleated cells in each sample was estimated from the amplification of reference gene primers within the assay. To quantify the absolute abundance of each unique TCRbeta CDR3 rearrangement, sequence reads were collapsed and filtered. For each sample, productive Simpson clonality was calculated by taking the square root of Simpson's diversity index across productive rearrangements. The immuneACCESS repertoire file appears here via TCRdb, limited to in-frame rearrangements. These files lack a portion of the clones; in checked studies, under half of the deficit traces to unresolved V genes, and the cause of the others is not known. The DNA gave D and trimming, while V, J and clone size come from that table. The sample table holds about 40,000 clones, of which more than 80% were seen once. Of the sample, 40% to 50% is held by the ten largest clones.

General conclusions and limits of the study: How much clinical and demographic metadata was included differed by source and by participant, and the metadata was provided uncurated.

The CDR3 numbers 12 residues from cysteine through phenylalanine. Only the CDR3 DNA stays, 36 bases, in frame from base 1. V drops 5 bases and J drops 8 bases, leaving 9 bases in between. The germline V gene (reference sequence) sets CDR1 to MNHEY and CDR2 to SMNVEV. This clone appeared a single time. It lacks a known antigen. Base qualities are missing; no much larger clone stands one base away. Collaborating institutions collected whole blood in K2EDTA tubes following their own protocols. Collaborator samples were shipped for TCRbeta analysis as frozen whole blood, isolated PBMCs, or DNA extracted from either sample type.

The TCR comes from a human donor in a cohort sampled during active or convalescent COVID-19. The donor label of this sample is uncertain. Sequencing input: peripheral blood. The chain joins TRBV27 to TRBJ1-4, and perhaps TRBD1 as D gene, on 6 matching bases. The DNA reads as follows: TGTGCCAGCAGTGCCAGGGGAGAAAAACTGTTTTTT. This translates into CASSARGEKLFF.